This passage covers 4 T cell receptor beta chains from one sample sequenced in a study of OX40 agonist ivuxolimab in advanced cancers. Using immunoSEQ multiplex PCR, the repertoire was profiled, and TCRdb retains in-frame clones only, with some absent. The profile shows 60,000 to 70,000 clones, roughly 82% of them singletons. Sequenced here: CD4+ or CD8+ T cells sorted from blood, sampled in a trial of the OX40 agonist ivuxolimab. Receptor source: an adult with an advanced solid tumor such as melanoma, head and neck, liver or kidney cancer.

V is TRBV29-1 and J is TRBJ1-2; TRBD1 might be the D (5 bases). The CDR3 length is 12 residues. From germline, CDR1 is SQVTM and CDR2 ANQGSEA. Trimming cost V 8 bases and J 4 bases, with 14 bases left between them. This chain's CDR3 is CSIRLGGYGYTF. In DNA form, the CDR3 reads TGCAGCATCCGCTTGGGGGGCTATGGCTACACCTTC.

The chain recombines TRBV6-5 with TRBJ2-3; the D is unclear. There are 14 residues in the CDR3. Trimming stripped 0 bases from V and 3 bases from J, with 7 bases between. The germline V gene has CDR1 MNHEY and CDR2 SVGAGI. CDR3 loop: CASSYSYGTDTQYF. Written as DNA, the CDR3 is TGTGCCAGCAGTTACTCCTACGGGACAGATACGCAGTATTTT.

This clone was found once. The chain joins TRBV18 to TRBJ2-7, with D uncertain. The CDR3 is 16 amino acids. V lost 2 bases and J lost 0, with 14 bases in between. Per germline, CDR1 KGHSH and CDR2 LQKENI. CDR3 in DNA: TGTGCCAGCTCACCAGCTGAAGGCTACAGCTCCTACGAGCAGTACTTC. Its translation is CASSPAEGYSSYEQYF.

The chain is built from TRBV11-2 and TRBJ2-4, with D uncertain. The CDR3 is 14 amino acids. Trimming took 5 bases from V and 1 from J, leaving 9 bases between them. Germline V CDR1 and CDR2: SGHAT, FQNNGV. The CDR3 is CASSPIGAKNIQYF. The CDR3 region has the DNA TGTGCCAGCAGCCCGATAGGGGCCAAAAACATTCAGTACTTC. Full variable domain (missing parts from reference TRBV11-2 and TRBJ2-4): EAGVAQSPRYKIIEKRQSVAFWCNPISGHATLYWYQQILGQGPKLLIQFQNNGVVDDSQLPKDRFSAERLKGVDSTLKIQPAKLEDSAVYLCASSPIGAKNIQYFGAGTRLSVL.